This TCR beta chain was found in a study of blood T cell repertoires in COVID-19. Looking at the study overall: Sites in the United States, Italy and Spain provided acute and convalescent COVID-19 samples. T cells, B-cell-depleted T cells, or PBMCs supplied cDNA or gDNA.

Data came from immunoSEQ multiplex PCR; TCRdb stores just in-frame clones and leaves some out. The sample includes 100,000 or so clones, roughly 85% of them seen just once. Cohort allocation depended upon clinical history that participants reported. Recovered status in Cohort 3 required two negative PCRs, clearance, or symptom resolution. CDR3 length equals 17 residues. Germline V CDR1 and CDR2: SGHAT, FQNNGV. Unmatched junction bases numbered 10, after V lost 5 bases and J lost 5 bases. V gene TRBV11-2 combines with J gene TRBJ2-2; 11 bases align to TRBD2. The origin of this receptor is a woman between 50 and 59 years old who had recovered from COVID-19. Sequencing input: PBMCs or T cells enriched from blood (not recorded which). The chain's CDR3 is CASSAHSSGGFTGELFF. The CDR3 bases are TGTGCCAGCAGCGCCCATTCTAGCGGGGGGTTTACCGGGGAGCTGTTTTTT. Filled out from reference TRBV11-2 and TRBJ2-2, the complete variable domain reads EAGVAQSPRYKIIEKRQSVAFWCNPISGHATLYWYQQILGQGPKLLIQFQNNGVVDDSQLPKDRFSAERLKGVDSTLKIQPAKLEDSAVYLCASSAHSSGGFTGELFFGEGSRLTVL.